The rows below give T cell receptor beta chains drawn from one sample of a study of radiotherapy plus CTLA-4 blockade in lung cancer. Sequencing was performed with immunoSEQ multiplex PCR; in TCRdb, only in-frame clones are kept and a portion is missing. Of 100,000 to 150,000 clones in the sample, 75% to 90% are singletons; the top ten hold 5.5% to 8.5%. The starting material was peripheral blood, obtained from a patient treated with radiotherapy plus ipilimumab. These receptor sequences come from a human donor with non-small cell lung cancer that progressed on radiotherapy plus ipilimumab. The CDR3 runs from the conserved cysteine through the conserved F or W. A D gene is named only where the DNA matches it firmly. Size is stated for part of the rows, as once, few or many counts, or as a class when the clone is expanded.

abundance: .; j_gene: TRBJ1-4; v_gene: TRBV7-8; d_gene: .; CDR3aa: CASSLRGALEKLFF; CDR3nt: TGTGCCAGCAGCTTACGGGGGGCATTGGAAAAACTGTTTTTT
abundance: .; j_gene: TRBJ1-2; v_gene: TRBV7-2; d_gene: .; CDR3aa: CASSPRNIYSSLDGYTF; CDR3nt: TGTGCCAGCAGCCCCCGGAATATCTACAGCAGTTTGGATGGCTACACCTTC
abundance: .; j_gene: TRBJ1-5; v_gene: TRBV30; d_gene: .; CDR3aa: CAAALPNNQPQHF; CDR3nt: TGTGCCGCGGCCCTCCCAAACAATCAGCCCCAGCATTTT
abundance: .; j_gene: TRBJ2-7; v_gene: TRBV18; d_gene: TRBD2; CDR3aa: CASSAGLAGGPYEQYF; CDR3nt: TGTGCCAGCTCAGCCGGACTAGCGGGAGGCCCCTACGAGCAGTACTTC
abundance: .; j_gene: TRBJ2-5; v_gene: TRBV4-1; d_gene: .; CDR3aa: CASSPGVAVPETQYF; CDR3nt: TGCGCCAGCAGCCCCGGGGTAGCAGTTCCAGAGACCCAGTACTTC
abundance: .; j_gene: TRBJ2-7; v_gene: TRBV30; d_gene: TRBD1; CDR3aa: CASDRDVGYEQYF; CDR3nt: TGTGCCAGCGACAGGGATGTAGGCTACGAGCAGTACTTC
abundance: .; j_gene: TRBJ1-4; v_gene: TRBV2; d_gene: .; CDR3aa: CASAGLTNEKLFF; CDR3nt: TGTGCCAGCGCAGGGCTTACTAATGAAAAACTGTTTTTT
abundance: .; j_gene: TRBJ2-7; v_gene: TRBV12-5; d_gene: .; CDR3aa: CASGPYGSYEQYF; CDR3nt: TGTGCTAGTGGTCCTTACGGCTCCTACGAGCAGTACTTC
abundance: .; j_gene: TRBJ2-1; v_gene: TRBV6-5; d_gene: .; CDR3aa: CASIQGLPSYNEQFF; CDR3nt: TGTGCCAGCATCCAAGGACTACCTTCCTACAATGAGCAGTTCTTC
abundance: .; j_gene: TRBJ2-1; v_gene: TRBV9; d_gene: TRBD1; CDR3aa: CASSPLGTGTLDEQFF; CDR3nt: TGTGCCAGCAGCCCCCTGGGGACAGGGACTTTGGATGAGCAGTTCTTC
abundance: .; j_gene: TRBJ2-1; v_gene: TRBV7-8; d_gene: .; CDR3aa: CASIGPLRTGRDEQFF; CDR3nt: TGTGCCAGCATCGGACCCCTACGGACCGGGAGAGATGAGCAGTTCTTC
abundance: once; j_gene: TRBJ1-2; v_gene: TRBV6-5; d_gene: TRBD1; CDR3aa: CASRGGLSYGYTF; CDR3nt: TGTGCCAGCAGAGGGGGCCTTTCCTATGGCTACACCTTC
abundance: .; j_gene: TRBJ2-5; v_gene: TRBV29-1; d_gene: .; CDR3aa: CSGGGQETQYF; CDR3nt: TGCAGCGGGGGTGGCCAAGAGACCCAGTACTTC
abundance: .; j_gene: TRBJ1-2; v_gene: TRBV7-2; d_gene: .; CDR3aa: CASSLNNYGYTF; CDR3nt: TGTGCCAGCAGCCTAAATAACTATGGCTACACCTTC
abundance: .; j_gene: TRBJ2-1; v_gene: TRBV5-1; d_gene: TRBD2; CDR3aa: CASSSAFSGRAGNEQFF; CDR3nt: TGCGCCAGCAGCTCCGCCTTTAGCGGGAGGGCAGGCAATGAGCAGTTCTTC
abundance: .; j_gene: TRBJ2-2; v_gene: TRBV5-6; d_gene: TRBD2; CDR3aa: CASSPGPGRGGTGELFF; CDR3nt: TGTGCCAGCAGCCCGGGACCGGGCCGGGGGGGGACCGGGGAGCTGTTTTTT
abundance: .; j_gene: TRBJ1-1; v_gene: TRBV2; d_gene: .; CDR3aa: CASSRSRGNTEAFF; CDR3nt: TGTGCCAGCAGTAGATCTCGGGGGAACACTGAAGCTTTCTTT
abundance: once; j_gene: TRBJ1-5; v_gene: TRBV7-4; d_gene: .; CDR3aa: CASSLAGAQPQHF; CDR3nt: TGTGCCAGCAGCTTAGCAGGAGCACAGCCCCAGCATTTT
abundance: .; j_gene: TRBJ2-7; v_gene: TRBV27; d_gene: .; CDR3aa: CASSAALGRNYEQYF; CDR3nt: TGTGCCAGCTCTGCCGCCTTGGGGAGGAACTACGAGCAGTACTTC
abundance: .; j_gene: TRBJ1-2; v_gene: TRBV7-8; d_gene: .; CDR3aa: CASSSGPSGYTF; CDR3nt: TGTGCCAGCAGCTCCGGCCCCTCTGGCTACACCTTC
abundance: .; j_gene: TRBJ2-2; v_gene: TRBV29-1; d_gene: TRBD1; CDR3aa: CSVGRGHNGELFF; CDR3nt: TGCAGCGTTGGCAGGGGGCATAACGGGGAGCTGTTTTTT
abundance: .; j_gene: TRBJ2-7; v_gene: TRBV5-6; d_gene: .; CDR3aa: CASSFFGDTNYEQYF; CDR3nt: TGTGCCAGCAGCTTTTTTGGCGACACTAACTACGAGCAGTACTTC
abundance: .; j_gene: TRBJ2-7; v_gene: TRBV6-1; d_gene: TRBD1; CDR3aa: CASQGQGSYEQYF; CDR3nt: TGTGCCTCCCAGGGACAGGGGTCCTACGAGCAGTACTTC
abundance: .; j_gene: TRBJ2-3; v_gene: TRBV18; d_gene: .; CDR3aa: CASSHTDTQYF; CDR3nt: TGTGCCAGCTCCCACACAGATACGCAGTATTTT
abundance: .; j_gene: TRBJ2-7; v_gene: TRBV7-2; d_gene: TRBD2; CDR3aa: CASSFYPSGAYEQYF; CDR3nt: TGTGCCAGCAGCTTCTACCCTAGCGGGGCCTACGAGCAGTACTTC
abundance: .; j_gene: TRBJ1-1; v_gene: TRBV5-1; d_gene: .; CDR3aa: CASSLVQGLNTEAFF; CDR3nt: TGCGCCAGCAGCTTGGTACAGGGTTTAAACACTGAAGCTTTCTTT
abundance: .; j_gene: TRBJ1-2; v_gene: TRBV7-2; d_gene: .; CDR3aa: CASSLAGDTGGYTF; CDR3nt: TGTGCCAGCAGCTTAGCGGGGGACACGGGAGGCTACACCTTC
abundance: .; j_gene: TRBJ2-1; v_gene: TRBV19; d_gene: .; CDR3aa: CASSPLGVPLANEQFF; CDR3nt: TGTGCCAGTAGCCCCCTAGGGGTTCCGTTGGCCAATGAGCAGTTCTTC
abundance: .; j_gene: TRBJ1-2; v_gene: TRBV10-3; d_gene: .; CDR3aa: CAISDPRIGRGYTF; CDR3nt: TGTGCCATCAGTGACCCGCGGATCGGTCGAGGCTACACCTTC
abundance: .; j_gene: TRBJ2-4; v_gene: TRBV5-4; d_gene: .; CDR3aa: CASSLLGVGGIYF; CDR3nt: TGTGCCAGCAGCTTGCTTGGTGTCGGGGGAATTTACTTC
abundance: .; j_gene: TRBJ2-3; v_gene: TRBV7-2; d_gene: .; CDR3aa: CASSSHRGTDTQYF; CDR3nt: TGTGCCAGCAGCTCCCACCGGGGCACAGATACGCAGTATTTT
abundance: .; j_gene: TRBJ2-1; v_gene: TRBV30; d_gene: .; CDR3aa: CASAGNEQFF; CDR3nt: TGTGCCTCAGCGGGCAATGAGCAGTTCTTC
abundance: few; j_gene: TRBJ2-3; v_gene: TRBV7-2; d_gene: TRBD1; CDR3aa: CASSSRQGPTDTQYF; CDR3nt: TGTGCCAGCAGCTCGAGACAGGGACCCACAGATACGCAGTATTTT
abundance: .; j_gene: TRBJ2-2; v_gene: TRBV2; d_gene: .; CDR3aa: CASSAWAGELFF; CDR3nt: TGTGCCAGCAGTGCATGGGCCGGGGAGCTGTTTTTT
abundance: .; j_gene: TRBJ2-7; v_gene: TRBV5-3; d_gene: .; CDR3aa: CARSPLEQYF; CDR3nt: TGTGCCAGAAGCCCCCTCGAGCAGTACTTC
abundance: .; j_gene: TRBJ2-7; v_gene: TRBV5-1; d_gene: .; CDR3aa: CASSLDLTYEQYF; CDR3nt: TGCGCCAGCAGCTTGGACCTAACCTACGAGCAGTACTTC
abundance: .; j_gene: TRBJ1-2; v_gene: TRBV27; d_gene: .; CDR3aa: CASSSTRGYPKSYTF; CDR3nt: TGTGCCAGCAGTTCGACGAGGGGGTACCCCAAGAGCTACACCTTC
abundance: .; j_gene: TRBJ2-1; v_gene: TRBV2; d_gene: .; CDR3aa: CAGADRRGGEQFF; CDR3nt: TGTGCCGGGGCGGACAGGCGGGGCGGTGAGCAGTTCTTC
abundance: .; j_gene: TRBJ2-2; v_gene: TRBV5-1; d_gene: TRBD2; CDR3aa: CASSFRREGNTGELFF; CDR3nt: TGCGCCAGCAGCTTCCGGCGGGAGGGGAACACCGGGGAGCTGTTTTTT